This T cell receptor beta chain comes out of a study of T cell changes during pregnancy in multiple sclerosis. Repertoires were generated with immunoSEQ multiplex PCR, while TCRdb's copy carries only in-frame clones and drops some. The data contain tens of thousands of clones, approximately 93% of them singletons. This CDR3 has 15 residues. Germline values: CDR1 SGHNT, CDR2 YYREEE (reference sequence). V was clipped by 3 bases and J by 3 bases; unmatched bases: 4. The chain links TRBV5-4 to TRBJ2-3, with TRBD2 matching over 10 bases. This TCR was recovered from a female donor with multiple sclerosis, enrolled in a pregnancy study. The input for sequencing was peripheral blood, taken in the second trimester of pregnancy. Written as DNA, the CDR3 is TGTGCCAGCAGCTCCTGGACTAGCGGAACAGATACGCAGTATTTT. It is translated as CASSSWTSGTDTQYF.